This T cell receptor beta chain was profiled in a study of T cell responses to AZD1222 COVID-19 vaccine. Study-wide results and caveats: Possibly, clonal diversity was underestimated; donors were largely white British and included more females. Compared with day 0, the breadth and depth of the Spike-specific TCR repertoire rose significantly after two doses of AZD1222.

CDR1 LGHNA and CDR2 YSLEER come from the germline V gene. The CDR3 loop spans 14 amino acids. Trimming cost V 3 bases and J 1 base, with 9 bases left between them. About this clone itself: Its antigen is unidentified.

Assay used: immunoSEQ multiplex PCR; TCRdb lists only in-frame clones, some missing. The sample carries 130,000 or so clones, about 92% recorded once. The chain employs TRBV4-3 and TRBJ1-2, with no clear D. The origin of this receptor is an adult in good health. Sequenced here: peripheral blood, sampled on day 0 of MenACWY control vaccination. The CDR3 nucleotides are TGCGCCAGCAGCCAGGCCCGTGTTAACTATGGCTACACCTTC. This codes for CASSQARVNYGYTF.